This is a list of T cell receptor beta chains from one sample in a study of cytomegalovirus exposure and HLA in healthy donors. TCRdb's table, derived via immunoSEQ multiplex PCR, lists solely in-frame clones and lacks some. The data contain roughly 190,000 clones, about four fifths of them singletons. Sequenced sample: PBMCs. These TCRs come from a woman in her forties or fifties in good health and CMV-seropositive. Both conserved end residues are part of each CDR3. Each record gives: J gene, D gene, V gene, clone size, CDR3 protein, CDR3 DNA. A D gene is named only where the DNA matches it firmly. Clone size is shown for a subset of rows, as once, few, many or a class of expanded clone.

j_call: TRBJ2-3
d_call: .
v_call: TRBV9
clone_size: once
cdr3_aa: CASSPEEFPPKRTQYF
cdr3_nt: TGTGCCAGCAGCCCAGAAGAGTTCCCTCCTAAGAGGACGCAGTATTTT

j_call: TRBJ1-2
d_call: TRBD1
v_call: TRBV4-1
clone_size: .
cdr3_aa: CASSQRTGSDYGYTF
cdr3_nt: TGCGCCAGCAGCCAAAGGACAGGGTCCGACTATGGCTACACCTTC

j_call: TRBJ1-1
d_call: .
v_call: TRBV19
clone_size: .
cdr3_aa: CASSLDRPGENTEAFF
cdr3_nt: TGTGCCAGTAGCTTAGACCGCCCGGGGGAGAACACTGAAGCTTTCTTT

j_call: TRBJ1-1
d_call: TRBD1
v_call: TRBV6-4
clone_size: .
cdr3_aa: CASSATTGGITEAFF
cdr3_nt: TGTGCCAGCAGCGCAACGACAGGGGGCATCACTGAAGCTTTCTTT

j_call: TRBJ1-2
d_call: .
v_call: TRBV15
clone_size: .
cdr3_aa: CATSREPGNYGYTF
cdr3_nt: TGTGCCACCAGCAGAGAGCCGGGAAACTATGGCTACACCTTC

j_call: TRBJ2-5
d_call: .
v_call: TRBV6-5
clone_size: .
cdr3_aa: CASSPGSEETQYF
cdr3_nt: TGTGCCAGCTCCCCGGGGTCGGAAGAGACCCAGTACTTC

j_call: TRBJ1-3
d_call: TRBD1
v_call: TRBV7-9
clone_size: once
cdr3_aa: CASSGGGPISGNTIYF
cdr3_nt: TGTGCCAGCAGCGGAGGGGGCCCTATCTCTGGAAACACCATATATTTT

j_call: TRBJ2-5
d_call: .
v_call: TRBV2
clone_size: .
cdr3_aa: CASGFGQPETQYF
cdr3_nt: TGTGCCAGCGGGTTTGGGCAGCCGGAGACCCAGTACTTC

j_call: TRBJ2-1
d_call: .
v_call: TRBV6-1
clone_size: .
cdr3_aa: CASSTEQGAAEQFF
cdr3_nt: TGTGCCAGCAGCACTGAACAGGGTGCAGCTGAGCAGTTCTTC

j_call: TRBJ1-1
d_call: .
v_call: TRBV5-5
clone_size: .
cdr3_aa: CASRRNQGTEAFF
cdr3_nt: TGTGCCAGCAGGCGAAACCAGGGCACTGAAGCTTTCTTT

j_call: TRBJ2-5
d_call: TRBD1
v_call: TRBV11-3
clone_size: .
cdr3_aa: CASSQGVAGGTQYF
cdr3_nt: TGTGCCAGCAGCCAGGGGGTTGCGGGCGGGACCCAGTACTTC

j_call: TRBJ1-2
d_call: TRBD1
v_call: TRBV6-5
clone_size: few
cdr3_aa: CASSQTGTGDGYTF
cdr3_nt: TGTGCCAGCAGTCAAACCGGGACAGGGGACGGCTACACCTTC

j_call: TRBJ1-4
d_call: .
v_call: TRBV2
clone_size: few
cdr3_aa: CASSTTGPATNEKLFF
cdr3_nt: TGTGCCAGCAGCACGACAGGCCCTGCAACTAATGAAAAACTGTTTTTT

j_call: TRBJ1-5
d_call: .
v_call: TRBV19
clone_size: .
cdr3_aa: CASSLEGLTHQPQHF
cdr3_nt: TGTGCCAGTAGTCTAGAGGGACTGACCCATCAGCCCCAGCATTTT

j_call: TRBJ2-5
d_call: .
v_call: TRBV11-2
clone_size: .
cdr3_aa: CASSLGRRVETQYF
cdr3_nt: TGTGCCAGCAGCTTAGGGCGCAGGGTAGAGACCCAGTACTTC

j_call: TRBJ2-6
d_call: .
v_call: TRBV2
clone_size: .
cdr3_aa: CATSRDRLMSGANVLTF
cdr3_nt: TGTGCCACCAGTCGGGATAGACTAATGTCTGGGGCCAACGTCCTGACTTTC

j_call: TRBJ1-2
d_call: .
v_call: TRBV2
clone_size: .
cdr3_aa: CASSENRVGRGYTF
cdr3_nt: TGTGCCAGCAGTGAAAACAGGGTAGGAAGGGGCTACACCTTC

j_call: TRBJ2-1
d_call: .
v_call: TRBV10-3
clone_size: .
cdr3_aa: CAISEMGGGPLYNEQFF
cdr3_nt: TGTGCCATCAGTGAGATGGGGGGTGGACCCCTATACAATGAGCAGTTCTTC

j_call: TRBJ2-2
d_call: .
v_call: TRBV5-1
clone_size: .
cdr3_aa: CASSSQGWNTGELFF
cdr3_nt: TGCGCCAGCAGCTCACAGGGTTGGAACACCGGGGAGCTGTTTTTT

j_call: TRBJ1-2
d_call: .
v_call: TRBV5-1
clone_size: .
cdr3_aa: CASSLDDSYGYTF
cdr3_nt: TGCGCCAGCAGCTTGGATGACAGCTATGGCTACACCTTC

j_call: TRBJ1-6
d_call: TRBD1
v_call: TRBV5-4
clone_size: .
cdr3_aa: CASSLEQGNSPLHF
cdr3_nt: TGTGCCAGCAGCTTGGAACAGGGGAATTCACCCCTCCACTTT

j_call: TRBJ2-7
d_call: TRBD1
v_call: TRBV19
clone_size: .
cdr3_aa: CASGTVYEQYF
cdr3_nt: TGTGCCAGTGGGACAGTCTACGAGCAGTACTTC

j_call: TRBJ1-1
d_call: TRBD1
v_call: TRBV7-9
clone_size: .
cdr3_aa: CASSPSRTGANTEAFF
cdr3_nt: TGTGCCAGCAGCCCTAGTAGGACAGGAGCGAACACTGAAGCTTTCTTT

j_call: TRBJ1-2
d_call: TRBD1
v_call: TRBV27
clone_size: .
cdr3_aa: CASSPDRGYGYTF
cdr3_nt: TGTGCCAGCAGCCCGGACAGGGGTTATGGCTACACCTTC

j_call: TRBJ1-5
d_call: .
v_call: TRBV9
clone_size: .
cdr3_aa: CASSVGGTGNQPQHF
cdr3_nt: TGTGCCAGCAGCGTGGGGGGGACGGGCAATCAGCCCCAGCATTTT

j_call: TRBJ2-5
d_call: TRBD2
v_call: TRBV5-4
clone_size: once
cdr3_aa: CASSLSGGQETQYF
cdr3_nt: TGTGCCAGCAGCCTCAGCGGGGGCCAAGAGACCCAGTACTTC

j_call: TRBJ1-2
d_call: .
v_call: TRBV29-1
clone_size: .
cdr3_aa: CSVVGQGYGYTF
cdr3_nt: TGCAGCGTTGTGGGGCAGGGATATGGCTACACCTTC

j_call: TRBJ2-5
d_call: TRBD2
v_call: TRBV5-1
clone_size: .
cdr3_aa: CASTRGGLETQYF
cdr3_nt: TGCGCCAGCACTCGCGGGGGATTGGAGACCCAGTACTTC

j_call: TRBJ2-3
d_call: TRBD1
v_call: TRBV9
clone_size: .
cdr3_aa: CASSVVQGATDTQYF
cdr3_nt: TGTGCCAGCAGCGTAGTCCAGGGGGCAACAGATACGCAGTATTTT

j_call: TRBJ1-6
d_call: .
v_call: TRBV7-3
clone_size: .
cdr3_aa: CASSPGAHNSPLHF
cdr3_nt: TGTGCCAGCAGCCCAGGGGCCCATAATTCACCCCTCCACTTT

j_call: TRBJ1-1
d_call: .
v_call: TRBV4-1
clone_size: few
cdr3_aa: CASSQDLSGGFTEAFF
cdr3_nt: TGCGCCAGCAGCCAAGATCTCTCAGGAGGTTTCACTGAAGCTTTCTTT

j_call: TRBJ1-1
d_call: .
v_call: TRBV7-9
clone_size: .
cdr3_aa: CASSFAGAAEAFF
cdr3_nt: TGTGCCAGCAGCTTCGCGGGGGCTGCCGAAGCTTTCTTT

j_call: TRBJ2-7
d_call: .
v_call: TRBV6-1
clone_size: .
cdr3_aa: CASSEYVAVEQYF
cdr3_nt: TGTGCCAGCAGTGAATATGTGGCAGTCGAGCAGTACTTC

j_call: TRBJ1-1
d_call: .
v_call: TRBV6-1
clone_size: .
cdr3_aa: CASSPPQGWSTEAFF
cdr3_nt: TGTGCCAGCAGCCCCCCGCAGGGTTGGAGCACTGAAGCTTTCTTT

j_call: TRBJ1-1
d_call: TRBD1
v_call: TRBV7-3
clone_size: few
cdr3_aa: CASRGRSAEAFF
cdr3_nt: TGTGCCTCCAGGGGGAGGTCGGCTGAAGCTTTCTTT

j_call: TRBJ2-3
d_call: TRBD1
v_call: TRBV6-1
clone_size: .
cdr3_aa: CASRTGQGDTDTQYF
cdr3_nt: TGTGCCAGCAGGACCGGACAGGGAGACACAGATACGCAGTATTTT

j_call: TRBJ2-1
d_call: .
v_call: TRBV27
clone_size: once
cdr3_aa: CASSLLTSTNEQFF
cdr3_nt: TGTGCCAGCAGTTTATTAACTAGTACAAATGAGCAGTTCTTC

j_call: TRBJ2-1
d_call: TRBD2
v_call: TRBV5-6
clone_size: .
cdr3_aa: CASSPGLAGIYNEQFF
cdr3_nt: TGTGCCAGCAGCCCCGGACTAGCGGGGATTTACAATGAGCAGTTCTTC

j_call: TRBJ2-1
d_call: TRBD1
v_call: TRBV4-1
clone_size: .
cdr3_aa: CASSLDPGQGFNEQFF
cdr3_nt: TGCGCCAGCAGCCTCGACCCGGGACAGGGTTTCAATGAGCAGTTCTTC

j_call: TRBJ2-3
d_call: TRBD2
v_call: TRBV6-4
clone_size: .
cdr3_aa: CASSLSGGNTQYF
cdr3_nt: TGTGCCAGCAGTCTTAGCGGGGGGAATACGCAGTATTTT

j_call: TRBJ2-6
d_call: TRBD2
v_call: TRBV6-4
clone_size: .
cdr3_aa: CASVVAGVSGANVLTF
cdr3_nt: TGTGCCAGCGTAGTAGCGGGAGTCTCTGGGGCCAACGTCCTGACTTTC